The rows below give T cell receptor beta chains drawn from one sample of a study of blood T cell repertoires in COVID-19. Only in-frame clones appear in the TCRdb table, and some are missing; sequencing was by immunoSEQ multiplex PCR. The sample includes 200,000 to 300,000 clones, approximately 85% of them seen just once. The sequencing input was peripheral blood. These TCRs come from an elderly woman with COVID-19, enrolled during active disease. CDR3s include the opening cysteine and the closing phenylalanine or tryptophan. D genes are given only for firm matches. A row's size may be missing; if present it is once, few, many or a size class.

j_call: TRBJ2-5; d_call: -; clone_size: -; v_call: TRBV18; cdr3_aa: CASSPIEETQYF; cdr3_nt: TGTGCCAGCTCACCCATAGAGGAGACCCAGTACTTC
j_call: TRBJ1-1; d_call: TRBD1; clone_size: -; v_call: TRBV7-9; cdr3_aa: CASSRGGGGGRDTEAFF; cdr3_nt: TGTGCCAGCAGCAGAGGGGGTGGAGGGGGCAGGGACACTGAAGCTTTCTTT
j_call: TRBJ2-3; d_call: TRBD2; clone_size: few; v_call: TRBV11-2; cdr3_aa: CASAPGGPTDTQYF; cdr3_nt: TGTGCCAGCGCCCCGGGGGGACCCACAGATACGCAGTATTTT
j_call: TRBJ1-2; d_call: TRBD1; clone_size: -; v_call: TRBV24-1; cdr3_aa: CATSDRDREGYGYTF; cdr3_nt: TGTGCCACCAGTGACCGGGACAGGGAGGGCTATGGCTACACCTTC
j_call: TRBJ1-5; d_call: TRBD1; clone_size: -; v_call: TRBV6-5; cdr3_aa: CASSRTGSGNQPQHF; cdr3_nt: TGTGCCAGCAGCCGGACAGGGTCAGGCAATCAGCCCCAGCATTTT
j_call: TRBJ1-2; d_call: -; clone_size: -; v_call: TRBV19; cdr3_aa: CASTTFAGLGGYGYTF; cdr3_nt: TGTGCCAGTACCACCTTTGCAGGACTCGGAGGGTATGGCTACACCTTC
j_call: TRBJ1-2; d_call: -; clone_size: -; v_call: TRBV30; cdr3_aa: CAWSTGKGYGYTF; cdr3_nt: TGTGCCTGGAGTACAGGGAAGGGATATGGCTACACCTTC
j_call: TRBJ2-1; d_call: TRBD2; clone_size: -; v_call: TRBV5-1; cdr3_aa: CASSSSGGLHNEQFF; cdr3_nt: TGCGCCAGCAGTTCAAGCGGGGGCCTACACAATGAGCAGTTCTTC
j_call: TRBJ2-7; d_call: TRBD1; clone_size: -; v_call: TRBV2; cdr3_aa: CASSKTGGLDEQYF; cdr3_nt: TGTGCCAGCAGTAAGACAGGGGGCCTCGACGAGCAGTACTTC
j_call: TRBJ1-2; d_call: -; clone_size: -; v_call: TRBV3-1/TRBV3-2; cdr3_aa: CASSQDRWGGDYGYTF; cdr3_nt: TGTGCCAGCAGCCAAGACCGATGGGGAGGAGACTATGGCTACACCTTC
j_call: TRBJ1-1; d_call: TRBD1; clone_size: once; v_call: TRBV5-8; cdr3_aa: CASSRRTGTAFF; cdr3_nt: TGTGCCAGCAGCCGTAGGACAGGGACAGCTTTCTTT
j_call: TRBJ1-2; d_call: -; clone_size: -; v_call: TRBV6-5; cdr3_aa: CASSPSGRTVGGYTF; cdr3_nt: TGTGCCAGCAGTCCCTCGGGACGGACAGTTGGTGGCTACACCTTC
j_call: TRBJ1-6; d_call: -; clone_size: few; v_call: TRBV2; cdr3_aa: CASSVTRVMNSPLHF; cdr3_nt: TGTGCCAGCAGTGTCACCCGGGTGATGAATTCACCCCTCCACTTT
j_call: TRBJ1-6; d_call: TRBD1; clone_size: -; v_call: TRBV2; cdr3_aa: CASRLGTERAPLHF; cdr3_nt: TGTGCCAGCAGGCTTGGGACAGAAAGGGCACCCCTCCACTTT
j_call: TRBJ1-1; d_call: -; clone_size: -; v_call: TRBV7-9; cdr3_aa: CASSLAGGGNTEAFF; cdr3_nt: TGTGCCAGCAGCCTAGCCGGGGGTGGGAACACTGAAGCTTTCTTT
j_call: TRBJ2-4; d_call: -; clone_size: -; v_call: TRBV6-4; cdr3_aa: CARLRDHKNIQYF; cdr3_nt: TGTGCCAGACTCCGGGATCACAAAAACATTCAGTACTTC
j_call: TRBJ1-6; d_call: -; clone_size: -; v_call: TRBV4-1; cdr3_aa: CASSPRGENSPLHF; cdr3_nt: TGCGCCAGCAGCCCCAGGGGCGAAAATTCACCCCTCCACTTT
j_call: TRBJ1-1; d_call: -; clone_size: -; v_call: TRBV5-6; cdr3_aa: CASSLGRNTEAFF; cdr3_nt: TGTGCCAGCAGCTTGGGGAGAAACACTGAAGCTTTCTTT
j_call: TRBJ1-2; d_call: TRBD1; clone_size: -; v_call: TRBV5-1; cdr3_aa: CASSLGTGNFRGYTF; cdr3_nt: TGCGCCAGCAGCTTGGGGACAGGCAATTTTCGTGGCTACACCTTC
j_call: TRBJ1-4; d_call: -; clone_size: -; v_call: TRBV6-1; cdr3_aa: CASSEQGLNEKLFF; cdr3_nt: TGTGCCAGCAGTGAACAGGGGTTGAATGAAAAACTGTTTTTT
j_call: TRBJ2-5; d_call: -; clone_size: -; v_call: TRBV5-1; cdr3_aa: CASSSTGNYQETQYF; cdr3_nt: TGCGCCAGCAGCTCTACAGGGAATTACCAAGAGACCCAGTACTTC
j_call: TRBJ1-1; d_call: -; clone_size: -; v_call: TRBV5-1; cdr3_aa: CASSLGSSMPEAFF; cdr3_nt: TGCGCCAGCAGCTTGGGTTCTTCTATGCCTGAAGCTTTCTTT
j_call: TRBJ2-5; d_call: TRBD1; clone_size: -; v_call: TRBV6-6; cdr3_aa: CASSDPTTGAKTQYF; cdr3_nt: TGTGCCAGCAGTGACCCCACGACAGGGGCGAAGACCCAGTACTTC
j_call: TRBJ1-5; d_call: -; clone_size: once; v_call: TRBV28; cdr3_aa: CASSLTGPTNQPQHF; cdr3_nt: TGTGCCAGCAGTTTAACAGGGCCTACCAATCAGCCCCAGCATTTT
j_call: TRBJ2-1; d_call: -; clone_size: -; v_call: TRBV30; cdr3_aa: CAWSGLKLQYEQFF; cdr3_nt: TGTGCCTGGAGTGGACTAAAACTACAGTATGAGCAGTTCTTC
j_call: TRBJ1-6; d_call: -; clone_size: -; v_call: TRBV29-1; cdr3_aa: CSARETNSPLHF; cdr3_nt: TGCAGCGCGCGGGAGACTAATTCACCCCTCCACTTT
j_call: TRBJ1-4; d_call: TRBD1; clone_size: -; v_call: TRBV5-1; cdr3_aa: CASSLSTDRGSEKLFF; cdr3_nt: TGCGCCAGCAGCTTGTCTACGGACAGGGGGTCTGAAAAACTGTTTTTT
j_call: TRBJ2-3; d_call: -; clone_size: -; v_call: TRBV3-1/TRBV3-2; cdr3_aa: CASSQDLASTDTQYF; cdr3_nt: TGTGCCAGCAGCCAAGATCTAGCCAGCACAGATACGCAGTATTTT
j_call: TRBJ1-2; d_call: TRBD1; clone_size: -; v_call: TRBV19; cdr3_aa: CASSRQTGSRGYTF; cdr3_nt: TGTGCCAGTAGTAGGCAGACAGGGTCTCGCGGCTACACCTTC
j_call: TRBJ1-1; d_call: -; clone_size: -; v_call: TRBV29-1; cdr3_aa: CSVRQSTMNTEAFF; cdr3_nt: TGCAGCGTTAGACAGAGTACCATGAACACTGAAGCTTTCTTT
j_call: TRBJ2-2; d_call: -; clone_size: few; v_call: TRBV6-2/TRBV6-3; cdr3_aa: CASSSGHGSTGELFF; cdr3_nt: TGTGCCAGCAGTTCTGGACACGGCTCCACCGGGGAGCTGTTTTTT
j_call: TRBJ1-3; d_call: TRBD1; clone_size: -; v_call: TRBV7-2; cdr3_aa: CASSRSQGSGNTIYF; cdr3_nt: TGTGCCAGCAGTCGGTCACAGGGGTCTGGAAACACCATATATTTT
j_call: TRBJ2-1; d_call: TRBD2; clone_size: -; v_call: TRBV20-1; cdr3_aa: CSASATGLAKYNEQFF; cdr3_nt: TGCAGTGCTAGTGCCACCGGACTAGCGAAATACAATGAGCAGTTCTTC
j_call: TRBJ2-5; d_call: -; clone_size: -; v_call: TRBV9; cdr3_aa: CASSVEGGAGSKTQYF; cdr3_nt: TGTGCCAGCAGCGTAGAGGGAGGTGCGGGATCGAAGACCCAGTACTTC
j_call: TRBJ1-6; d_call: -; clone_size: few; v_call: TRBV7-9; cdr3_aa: CASSPNDRSSPLHF; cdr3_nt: TGTGCCAGCAGCCCGAACGACAGGAGCTCACCCCTCCACTTT
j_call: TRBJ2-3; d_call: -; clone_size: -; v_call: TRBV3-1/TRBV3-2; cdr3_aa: CASSRQGANADTQYF; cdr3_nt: TGTGCCAGCAGTCGACAAGGGGCTAACGCTGATACGCAGTATTTT
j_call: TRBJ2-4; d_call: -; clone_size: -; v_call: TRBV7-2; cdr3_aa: CASSSDRNIQYF; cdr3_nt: TGTGCCAGCAGCTCCGACAGAAACATTCAGTACTTC
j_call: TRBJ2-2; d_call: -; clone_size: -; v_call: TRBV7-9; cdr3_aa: CASSLGISNTGELFF; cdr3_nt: TGTGCCAGCAGCCTCGGGATCTCGAACACCGGGGAGCTGTTTTTT
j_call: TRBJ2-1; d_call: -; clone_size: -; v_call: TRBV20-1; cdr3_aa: CSARREGKQFF; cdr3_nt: TGCAGTGCTAGACGGGAAGGGAAGCAGTTCTTC
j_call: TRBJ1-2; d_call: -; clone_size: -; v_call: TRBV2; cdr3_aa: CASSISGNYGYTF; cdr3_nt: TGTGCCAGCAGCATATCAGGGAACTATGGCTACACCTTC